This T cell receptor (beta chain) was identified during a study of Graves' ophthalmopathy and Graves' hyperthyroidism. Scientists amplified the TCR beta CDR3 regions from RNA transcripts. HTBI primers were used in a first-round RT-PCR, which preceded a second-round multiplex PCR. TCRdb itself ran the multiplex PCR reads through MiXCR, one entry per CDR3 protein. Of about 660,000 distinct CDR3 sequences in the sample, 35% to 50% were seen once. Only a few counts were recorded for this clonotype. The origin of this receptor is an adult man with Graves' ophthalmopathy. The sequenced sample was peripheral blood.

The DNA of the CDR3 is TGCGCCAGCAGCTTGTATCTAGTAGAAAGAGGTTATGGCTACACCTTC. Its translation: CASSLYLVERGYGYTF. The chain is built from TRBV5-1 and TRBJ1-2; D not certain. Trimming removed 1 base at V and 5 bases at J, with 18 bases between. Germline lookup yields CDR1 SGHRS and CDR2 YFSETQ. The CDR3 totals 16 residues.